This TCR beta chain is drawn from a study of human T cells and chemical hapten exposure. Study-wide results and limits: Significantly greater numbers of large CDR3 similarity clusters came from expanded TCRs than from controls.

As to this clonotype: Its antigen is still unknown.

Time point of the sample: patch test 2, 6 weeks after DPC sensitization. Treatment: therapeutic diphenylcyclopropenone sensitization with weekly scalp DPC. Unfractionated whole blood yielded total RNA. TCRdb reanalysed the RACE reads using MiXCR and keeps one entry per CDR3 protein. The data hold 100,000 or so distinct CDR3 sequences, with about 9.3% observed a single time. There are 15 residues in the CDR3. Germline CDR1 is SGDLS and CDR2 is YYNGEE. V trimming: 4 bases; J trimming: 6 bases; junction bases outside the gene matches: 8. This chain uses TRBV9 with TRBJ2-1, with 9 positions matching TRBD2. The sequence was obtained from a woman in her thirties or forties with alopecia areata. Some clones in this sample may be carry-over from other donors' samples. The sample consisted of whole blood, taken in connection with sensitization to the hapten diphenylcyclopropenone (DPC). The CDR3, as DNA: TGTGCCAGCAGCCCAACTAGCGGGCTGATCAATGAGCAGTTCTTC. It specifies CASSPTSGLINEQFF.